This entry lists 14 T cell receptor beta chains sequenced from one sample in a study of T cell responses to AZD1222 COVID-19 vaccine. Libraries were prepared by immunoSEQ multiplex PCR; TCRdb keeps only in-frame clonotypes and omits some of them. The sample lists 130,000 or so clones, 94% seen once, with roughly 7.2% in the top ten. The sequences come from peripheral blood, collected on day 0 of AZD1222 vaccination. The receptors shown here come from an adult in good health.

This clone was detected only once. The chain combines TRBV5-1 with TRBJ1-1; D is ambiguous. The CDR3 covers 15 residues. The V and J ends lost 0 bases and 0 bases respectively, with 9 bases between them. Germline V gene lookup returns CDR1 SGHRS and CDR2 YFSETQ. The CDR3 DNA follows: TGCGCCAGCAGCTTGGCGCCGGGGTTGAACACTGAAGCTTTCTTT. It codes for CASSLAPGLNTEAFF.

The V call is TRBV3-1 (or the pseudogene TRBV3-2), the J call TRBJ2-3, with D maybe TRBD2 (6 bases). Germline V gene data show CDR1 as LGHDT and CDR2 as YNNKEL (reference sequence). The ends were cut back, 4 bases at V and 3 bases at J, with 11 bases in the middle. There are 14 residues in the CDR3. The CDR3 region is CASSLSLATDTQYF. CDR3 DNA sequence: TGTGCCAGCAGCCTAAGCCTAGCGACAGATACGCAGTATTTT.

The chain recombines TRBV6-2 or TRBV6-3 with TRBJ1-1, with 8 bases lining up with TRBD1. CDR1 MNHEY and CDR2 SVGEGT come from the germline V gene. V lost 5 bases, J lost 3 bases, and 11 bases stayed unmatched. CDR3 length: 16 amino acids. For the CDR3, the DNA is TGTGCCAGCAGTCGAGGAGGCAGGGGGCCGGACACTGAAGCTTTCTTT. This gives the protein CASSRGGRGPDTEAFF.

The chain couples TRBV11-3 to TRBJ1-1; a weak D match, TRBD1 (5 bases). Germline values: CDR1 SGHNT, CDR2 YENEEA. V shed 4 bases and J shed 8 bases, with 14 bases lying between them. There are 13 residues in the CDR3. The CDR3 coding sequence is TGTGCCAGCAGCTCTATTGACAGCGCGGAAGCTTTCTTT. It specifies CASSSIDSAEAFF.

The rearrangement joins TRBV7-8 to TRBJ1-6, with TRBD1 identical over 9 bases. The V segment lost 10 bases and the J segment 7 bases; nucleotides outside the gene matches: 8. Germline values: CDR1 SGHVS, CDR2 FQNEAQ. The CDR3 runs 14 residues. The CDR3 is CAIQDGTGNSPLHF. The CDR3 DNA reads as TGTGCCATTCAAGATGGGACAGGGAATTCACCCCTCCACTTT. Full variable domain (rest looked up from reference TRBV7-8 and TRBJ1-6): GAGVSQSPRYKVAKRGQDVALRCDPISGHVSLFWYQQALGQGPEFLTYFQNEAQLDKSGLPSDRFFAERPEGSVSTLKIQRTQQEDSAVYLCAIQDGTGNSPLHFGNGTRLTVT.

The CDR3: CASSLSPGTGTGVGYTF. In DNA, the CDR3 is TGTGCCAGCAGTCTCAGCCCTGGGACGGGAACGGGCGTTGGCTACACCTTC. J is TRBJ1-2 and V is TRBV2, with TRBD1 as a possible D gene (5 bases). V was cut by 5 bases and J by 7 bases, with 26 bases left in between. This CDR3 contains 17 residues. CDR1 SNHLY and CDR2 FYNNEI come from the germline V gene.

V usage is TRBV5-1 and J usage is TRBJ2-5; TRBD1 is a possible D gene (5 bases). The CDR3 covers 15 residues. V lost 1 base and J 2 bases, leaving 12 bases between the germline ends. The germline V gene encodes CDR1 SGHRS and CDR2 YFSETQ. As DNA, the CDR3 is TGCGCCAGCAGCTTGTGGGCAGGGTTACAAGAGACCCAGTACTTC. The encoded protein is CASSLWAGLQETQYF.

Here the CDR3 DNA reads TGTGCCAGTAGTACGGGAGGGCCAAACAATGAGCAGTTCTTC. Its translation is CASSTGGPNNEQFF. The rearrangement uses TRBV28 and TRBJ2-1, with 8 bases lining up with TRBD2. V trimming: 9 bases; J trimming: 5 bases; junction bases outside the gene matches: 9. The CDR3 extends over 14 amino acids. CDR1 and CDR2 from the germline V gene are MDHEN and SYDVKM. Complete variable domain (other parts from reference TRBV28 and TRBJ2-1): DVKVTQSSRYLVKRTGEKVFLECVQDMDHENMFWYRQDPGLGLRLIYFSYDVKMKEKGDIPEGYSVSREKKERFSLILESASTNQTSMYLCASSTGGPNNEQFFGPGTRLTVL.

The chain couples TRBV5-1 to TRBJ1-1; TRBD1 matches at 8 bases. The CDR3 is 17 amino acids. V shed 4 bases, J shed 3 bases, and the junction held 14 bases outside the gene matches. CDR1 is SGHRS and CDR2 is YFSETQ in the germline V gene. The CDR3 DNA reads TGCGCCAGCAGCCACGCACGACAGGGGTTGGGTTACACTGAAGCTTTCTTT. It is translated as CASSHARQGLGYTEAFF.

CDR3 amino acids: CASSLGTFYGYTF. The CDR3 region has the DNA TGTGCCAGCAGCCTAGGGACTTTCTATGGCTACACCTTC. This chain uses TRBV3-1 (or the pseudogene TRBV3-2) with TRBJ1-2; D possibly corresponds to TRBD1 (5 bases). The CDR3 is 13 amino acids. Trimming removed 4 bases at V and 4 bases at J, with 10 bases between. Germline-derived CDR1 and CDR2 are LGHDT and YNNKEL (reference sequence).

The count of this clone is one. The V and J genes are TRBV2 and TRBJ2-7; D is ambiguous. The CDR3 loop spans 12 amino acids. The ends were cut back, 2 bases at V and 6 bases at J, with 8 bases in the middle. Germline assignment: CDR1 SNHLY and CDR2 FYNNEI. CDR3 DNA: TGTGCCAGCAGTGAACTAGGTTCCGAGCAGTACTTC. This translates into CASSELGSEQYF.

This chain links TRBV18 with TRBJ2-1, with D maybe TRBD2 (6 bases). CDR1 and CDR2 from the germline V gene are KGHSH and LQKENI. This CDR3 is built from 16 residues. V lost 5 bases to trimming and J lost 7 bases, with 21 bases between them. CDR3 region: CASSSDTGRGRNEQFF. The CDR3 coding sequence is TGTGCCAGCTCATCGGACACCGGGAGAGGAAGGAATGAGCAGTTCTTC.

The chain carries TRBV5-4 and TRBJ2-1, with TRBD2 identical over 14 bases. CDR3 length: 16 amino acids. V lost 3 bases, J lost 4 bases, and 3 bases stayed unmatched. Germline values: CDR1 SGHNT, CDR2 YYREEE (reference sequence). The CDR3 region is CASSYRLAGGYNEQFF. CDR3 in DNA: TGTGCCAGCAGCTACAGACTAGCGGGAGGGTACAATGAGCAGTTCTTC.

In nucleotides, the CDR3 is TGTGCCTGGAGTGGAGGGCAAAATCAGCCCCAGCATTTT. Translation: CAWSGGQNQPQHF. The rearrangement links TRBV30 to TRBJ1-5; D gene unclear. The CDR3 runs to 13 residues. Germline CDR1 reads GTSNPN; CDR2 reads SVGIG (reference sequence). V was shortened by 1 base and J by 4 bases, with 8 bases between the two germline ends.